The 13 T cell receptor beta chains listed next were all sequenced from one sample in a study of blood T cells in healthy people across ages. A J-beta primer mix and a sample-barcoded 5' primer were used in a second PCR of about 7 to 12 cycles. MiXCR, applied by TCRdb to the 5' RACE reads, yields one record per CDR3 protein. The repertoire consists of some 1 million distinct CDR3 sequences, with over 35% occurring once and the leading ten covering approximately 17%. The material sequenced was blood. Receptors were obtained from a woman aged 60-75 years in good health.

The chain carries TRBV29-1 and TRBJ2-4; possible D gene TRBD2, 6 bases. The tail of the sequence fits TRBJ2-7 better, so the J call may be wrong. This CDR3 contains 13 residues. The germline V gene encodes CDR1 SQVTM and CDR2 ANQGSEA. The CDR3, as DNA: TGCAGCGTAGCGCGGGACGGACTCCTCGAGCAGTACTTC. Translating gives CSVARDGLLEQYF.

This clonotype occurred many times. This rearrangement joins TRBV30 to TRBJ2-7; 7 bases fit TRBD2. The CDR3 consists of 14 residues. The germline CDR1 and CDR2 sequences are GTSNPN and SVGIG (reference sequence). The junction had 8 bases not matched to a gene; V was cut back by 3 bases and J by 3 bases. CDR3 bases: TGTGCCTGGAGCACCGGCGGGAGCCACTACGAGCAGTACTTC. As protein: CAWSTGGSHYEQYF.

The chain uses TRBV6-2 or TRBV6-3 and TRBJ2-1, with 8 bases lining up with TRBD1. The CDR3 consists of 17 residues. Trimming cost V 2 bases and J 8 bases; bases outside gene matches: 14. The germline V gene has CDR1 MNHEY and CDR2 SVGEGT. As DNA, the CDR3 is TGTGCCAGCAGTTACCCGAACGACAGGGGCGTCCAGTATGAGCAGTTCTTC. Residues: CASSYPNDRGVQYEQFF.

The V gene is TRBV5-1, the J gene TRBJ2-7; the D gene is possibly TRBD2 (5 bases). Trimming took 2 bases from V and 0 from J, leaving 18 bases between them. From germline, CDR1 is SGHRS and CDR2 YFSETQ. This CDR3 contains 17 residues. CDR3 in amino acids: CASSFGERSPTSYEQYF. CDR3 DNA: TGCGCCAGCAGCTTTGGAGAGCGGAGTCCGACCTCCTACGAGCAGTACTTC. The variable domain in full, with the rest retrieved from reference TRBV5-1 and TRBJ2-7, is KAGVTQTPRYLIKTRGQQVTLSCSPISGHRSVSWYQQTPGQGLQFLFEYFSETQRNKGNFPGRFSGRQFSNSRSEMNVSTLELGDSALYLCASSFGERSPTSYEQYFGPGTRLTVT.

This clonotype was found many times. The chain combines TRBV7-9 with TRBJ1-2, with no clear D. Germline V gene lookup returns CDR1 SEHNR and CDR2 FQNEAQ (reference sequence). With 1 base removed from V and 4 bases from J, the gap between germline ends came to 4 bases. The CDR3 is made up of 12 amino acids. The CDR3 reads CASSLEAYGYTF. CDR3 sequence (DNA): TGTGCCAGCAGCTTAGAAGCCTATGGCTACACCTTC. Based on the CDR3 plus reference TRBV7-9 and TRBJ1-2, the full variable domain is DTGVSQNPRHKITKRGQNVTFRCDPISEHNRLYWYRQTLGQGPEFLTYFQNEAQLEKSRLLSDRFSAERPKGSFSTLEIQRTEQGDSAMYLCASSLEAYGYTFGSGTRLTVV.

The chain employs TRBV6-6 and TRBJ1-2, with TRBD1 matching 7 bases. There are 15 residues in the CDR3. V trimming: 5 bases; J trimming: 4 bases; junction bases outside the gene matches: 10. Germline V gives CDR1 MNHNY, CDR2 SVGAGI (reference sequence). The DNA for the CDR3 is TGTGCCAGCAGTATCCCAGGGGGAGGGTCCTATGGCTACACCTTC. It specifies CASSIPGGGSYGYTF.

V is TRBV12-3 or TRBV12-4 and J is TRBJ2-7; the D is unclear. The CDR3 has 14 residues. V gave up 5 bases and J gave up 0 bases, with 11 bases separating them. The CDR3 bases are TGTGCCAGCAGTACAGCCCTGAGCTCCTACGAGCAGTACTTC. Translated, it gives CASSTALSSYEQYF.

DNA of the CDR3: TGCAGTGCCACAATGGGACAGGGGATAGGGGATGAGCAGTTCTTC. Translation gives CSATMGQGIGDEQFF. The chain employs TRBV20-1 and TRBJ2-1, with 10 positions matching TRBD1. CDR1 is DFQATT and CDR2 is SNEGSKA in the germline V gene (reference sequence). Trimming cost V 6 bases and J 8 bases; bases outside gene matches: 13. The CDR3 totals 15 residues.

This clonotype was recorded a few times. The chain carries TRBV29-1 and TRBJ1-5; 7 bases match TRBD1. V was clipped by 7 bases and J by 3 bases; unmatched bases: 6. CDR3 length equals 13 residues. Germline assignment: CDR1 SQVTM and CDR2 ANQGSEA. In DNA form, the CDR3 reads TGCAGCGCCGCTGGGACAGACAATCAGCCCCAGCATTTT. Its protein product is CSAAGTDNQPQHF.

There are a few counts of this clonotype. The CDR3 DNA is TGCAGCGTGCGGGAGCCAGATACGCAGTATTTT. Amino acid sequence: CSVREPDTQYF. The genes are TRBV29-1 and TRBJ2-3; 7 bases line up with TRBD2. Trimming removed 6 bases from V and 4 bases from J; junction bases left unmatched: 1. Germline-derived CDR1 and CDR2 are SQVTM and ANQGSEA. This CDR3 has 11 residues.

A few counts support this clonotype. This chain uses TRBV25-1 with TRBJ1-4; D is possibly TRBD1 (5 bases). The germline V gene has CDR1 MGHDK and CDR2 SYGVNS. The V and J ends lost 2 bases and 8 bases respectively, with 18 bases between them. The CDR3 runs to 16 residues. As DNA, the CDR3 is TGTGCCAGCAGTGAAGGCGGCGTTGGGGGTGGCGAAAAACTGTTTTTT. Protein product: CASSEGGVGGGEKLFF. The variable domain in full, completed from reference TRBV25-1 and TRBJ1-4, reads EADIYQTPRYLVIGTGKKITLECSQTMGHDKMYWYQQDPGMELHLIHYSYGVNSTEKGDLSSESTVSRIRTEHFPLTLESARPSHTSQYLCASSEGGVGGGEKLFFGSGTQLSVL.

The V call is TRBV12-3 or TRBV12-4, the J call TRBJ1-4, with a possible D match to TRBD1 (5 bases). The length of the CDR3 is 15 residues. The V end was cut by 1 base, the J end by 3 bases, with 9 bases between. CDR3 protein: CASSLEGISNEKLFF. CDR3 bases: TGTGCCAGCAGTTTAGAGGGGATCTCTAATGAAAAACTGTTTTTT.

This chain joins TRBV18 and TRBJ2-3; D is ambiguous. CDR1 KGHSH and CDR2 LQKENI come from the germline V gene. V was trimmed by 6 bases and J by 0 bases, leaving 13 bases between them. This CDR3 is 15 amino acids long. DNA of the CDR3: TGTGCCAGCTCCCCCGTTGGACCTAGCACAGATACGCAGTATTTT. It codes for CASSPVGPSTDTQYF.